A single sample gave rise to the 6 T cell receptor beta chains below, sequenced in a study of control samples from healthy donors and cancer patients. Profiled with immunoSEQ multiplex PCR; TCRdb holds only in-frame clones, not every one. The sample shows roughly 120,000 clones, about nine tenths of them seen only once. Source material: blood. The receptors derive from a woman aged 18-29 years in good health.

This clone was detected only a few times. The CDR3 nucleotides are TGTGCCAGCAGCTTGCAGGGGGGGAATTCACCCCTCCACTTT. Protein sequence: CASSLQGGNSPLHF. The J gene is TRBJ1-6, the V gene TRBV7-9; 7 bases line up with TRBD1. The CDR3 covers 14 residues. With 3 bases clipped from V and 7 bases from J, the junction kept 3 bases outside the gene matches. The V gene's germline CDR1 is SEHNR and CDR2 FQNEAQ (reference sequence).

This clone appeared once. This chain links TRBV29-1 with TRBJ1-2, with D unresolved. In germline, CDR1 is SQVTM, CDR2 ANQGSEA. CDR3 size: 10 residues. Trimming stripped 3 bases from V and 8 bases from J, with 7 bases between. The CDR3 nucleotides read TGCAGCGTTGATGGGAACGGCTACACCTTC. Amino acids: CSVDGNGYTF. The full variable domain, rest sourced from reference TRBV29-1 and TRBJ1-2, is SAVISQKPSRDICQRGTSLTIQCQVDSQVTMMFWYRQQPGQSLTLIATANQGSEATYESGFVIDKFPISRPNLTFSTLTVSNMSPEDSSIYLCSVDGNGYTFGSGTRLTVV.

This rearrangement joins TRBV7-2 to TRBJ2-2; no reliable D call. This CDR3 contains 15 residues. The ends were cut back, 1 base at V and 0 bases at J, with 6 bases in the middle. Germline-derived CDR1 and CDR2 are SGHTA and FQGNSA. The chain's CDR3 is CASSLVWANTGELFF. CDR3 nucleotides: TGTGCCAGCAGCTTAGTCTGGGCGAACACCGGGGAGCTGTTTTTT.

The rearrangement links TRBV28 to TRBJ2-5; D unclear. The germline CDR1 and CDR2 sequences are MDHEN and SYDVKM. The V end was cut by 5 bases, the J end by 5 bases, with 12 bases between. This CDR3 region has 13 residues. CDR3 sequence: CASSTTPLETQYF. The CDR3 nucleotides read TGTGCCAGCAGTACGACTCCCTTGGAGACCCAGTACTTC.

The chain combines TRBV2 with TRBJ1-5; D unclear. The V gene lost 6 bases and the J gene lost 1 base, with 7 bases spanning the gap. CDR3 length: 13 amino acids. CDR1 SNHLY and CDR2 FYNNEI come from the germline V gene. The CDR3 sequence: CASSQASNQPQHF. The CDR3 nucleotides are TGTGCCAGCAGCCAGGCCAGCAATCAGCCCCAGCATTTT.

The V call is TRBV7-2, the J call TRBJ1-4; tentatively, D is TRBD1 (5 bases). Trimming stripped 0 bases from V and 6 bases from J, with 17 bases between. Germline values: CDR1 SGHTA, CDR2 FQGNSA. The CDR3 has 17 residues. The CDR3 DNA is TGTGCCAGCAGCTTAGCGGTCTGGGGGGGGAGGGATGAAAAACTGTTTTTT. This gives the protein CASSLAVWGGRDEKLFF. The full variable domain, its missing parts supplied by reference TRBV7-2 and TRBJ1-4, is GAGVSQSPSNKVTEKGKDVELRCDPISGHTALYWYRQSLGQGLEFLIYFQGNSAPDKSGLPSDRFSAERTGGSVSTLTIQRTQQEDSAVYLCASSLAVWGGRDEKLFFGSGTQLSVL.